This TCR beta chain stems from a study of CXCR3-negative and CXCR3-positive naive CD8 T cells. Overall study results and limits: CXCR3-negative naive cells had less hydrophobic TRB CDR3s than did CXCR3-positive naive cells.

CD45RO-CCR7+CD27+CD95- marked naive CD8+ T cells. Researchers prepared the TRB cDNA libraries using 5' RACE with UMI labels. Following a re-call of the 5' RACE reads, TCRdb has one entry per CDR3 protein and lacks DNA. This table lists 120,000 to 150,000 distinct CDR3 sequences. Germline V CDR1 and CDR2: MGHRA, YSYEKL. The CDR3 length is 16 residues. On this clonotype: Its antigen is unidentified.

The sequence came from a human donor in good health. Some clones in this sample may be carry-over from other donors' samples. Sequencing was done on a sample of naive CXCR3+ CD8+ T cells from blood. Subset here: CD45RO-CCR7+CD27+CD95- naive CD8+ T cells expressing CXCR3 (TNR3+). This sequence joins TRBV4-1 and TRBJ2-1; TCRdb indicates TRBD2, and absent DNA this call remains unverified. CDR3 sequence: CASSQVRLAGDNEQFF.